One and the same sample provided the 20 T cell receptor beta chains below, sequenced in a study of T cells after yellow fever vaccination. TCRdb processed the 5' RACE reads anew with MiXCR; each CDR3 protein has one entry. The sample yields 320,000 or so distinct CDR3 sequences, less than 9.5% seen once. The sequencing here drew on PBMCs, taken approximately 47 days after the first yellow fever vaccination. The receptor set was obtained from a man younger than 30 who received the YFV17D yellow fever vaccine.

This clonotype was seen repeatedly, ten times or more. CDR3 nucleotide sequence: TGCGCCAGCAGCTTGTTGGGGGCCGGGGAGACCCAGTACTTC. Protein sequence: CASSLLGAGETQYF. V usage is TRBV5-1 and J usage is TRBJ2-5; perhaps TRBD1 as D (6 bases). V dropped 1 base and J dropped 5 bases, with 12 bases sitting between them. There are 14 residues in the CDR3. The germline V gene encodes CDR1 SGHRS and CDR2 YFSETQ.

V usage is TRBV5-1 and J usage is TRBJ1-2, with D maybe TRBD1 (5 bases). V lost 5 bases to trimming and J lost 2 bases, with 10 bases between them. Germline assignment: CDR1 SGHRS and CDR2 YFSETQ. The CDR3 runs 13 residues. Here the CDR3 DNA reads TGCGCCAGCAGTTCGGGGGAGAACTATGGCTACACCTTC. This codes for CASSSGENYGYTF.

The chain has TRBV29-1 and TRBJ1-2; 9 nucleotides agree with TRBD1. V lost 7 bases, J lost 3 bases, and 6 bases stayed unmatched. This CDR3 spans 13 amino acids. The germline V gene has CDR1 SQVTM and CDR2 ANQGSEA. The CDR3 reads CSARQGVDYGYTF. In DNA form, the CDR3 reads TGCAGCGCCAGACAGGGGGTCGACTATGGCTACACCTTC.

This rearrangement joins TRBV10-3 to TRBJ2-1, with 7 bases aligning to TRBD1. With V trimmed by 5 bases and J by 4 bases, 8 bases remained unmatched. The germline V gene encodes CDR1 ENHRY and CDR2 SYGVKD. This CDR3 has 15 amino acids. The chain's CDR3 is CAISLGQIGYNEQFF. The CDR3 DNA sequence: TGTGCCATCAGTTTGGGACAGATCGGGTACAATGAGCAGTTCTTC.

A few counts support this clonotype. V gene TRBV28 combines with J gene TRBJ2-3; D may be TRBD1 (5 bases). The germline V gene has CDR1 MDHEN and CDR2 SYDVKM. The V gene lost 7 bases and the J gene lost 1 base, with 15 bases spanning the gap. The CDR3 has 15 residues. The CDR3: CASTPAGAGTDTQYF. Written as DNA, the CDR3 is TGTGCCAGCACCCCTGCTGGGGCCGGCACAGATACGCAGTATTTT.

The rearrangement joins TRBV23-1 to TRBJ2-1; D is unresolved. TRBV23-1 qualifies as an ORF whose function is uncertain. The CDR3 is made up of 12 amino acids. Trimming shortened V by 0 bases and J by 9 bases, and 6 bases separated the two germline ends. CDR3 in DNA: TGCGCCAGCAGTCAATCGTGGTGTGAGCAGTTCTTC. It yields the protein CASSQSWCEQFF.

This clonotype was seen a handful of times. V usage is TRBV28 and J usage is TRBJ2-7; maybe TRBD1 (6 bases). CDR3 length equals 14 residues. Germline V gene lookup returns CDR1 MDHEN and CDR2 SYDVKM. Trimming left V 1 base short and J 4 bases short, with 11 bases between. CDR3 bases: TGTGCCAGCAGTTTATCGGACAGTGTTTACGAGCAGTACGTC. This sequence encodes CASSLSDSVYEQYV.

This clonotype was detected only a few times. The rearrangement uses TRBV19 and TRBJ2-5, with a tentative D call TRBD1 (6 bases). The CDR3 length is 17 residues. Germline CDR1 LNHDA, CDR2 SQIVND (reference sequence). V was cut by 8 bases and J by 1 base, with 23 bases left in between. CDR3 residues: CASPRGEPGQRQETQYF. DNA for the CDR3: TGTGCCAGTCCTAGAGGGGAGCCAGGACAGCGCCAAGAGACCCAGTACTTC.

J is TRBJ2-1 and V is TRBV7-9, with D hard to call. The CDR3 sequence is 16 residues long. Per germline, CDR1 SEHNR and CDR2 FQNEAQ (reference sequence). V lost 6 bases and J 0 bases, leaving 15 bases between the germline ends. Written as DNA, the CDR3 is TGTGCCAGCAGTTATTCCAGGCGCAGCTCCTACAATGAGCAGTTCTTC. Its protein is CASSYSRRSSYNEQFF.

The chain employs TRBV28 and TRBJ2-3, with D maybe TRBD1 (6 bases). Germline V gives CDR1 MDHEN, CDR2 SYDVKM. V was trimmed by 6 bases and J by 0 bases, leaving 10 bases between them. The CDR3 is 14 amino acids. Written as DNA, the CDR3 is TGTGCCAGCAGCGCAGGGGCTAGCACAGATACGCAGTATTTT. This translates into CASSAGASTDTQYF. The variable domain in full, completed from reference TRBV28 and TRBJ2-3, reads DVKVTQSSRYLVKRTGEKVFLECVQDMDHENMFWYRQDPGLGLRLIYFSYDVKMKEKGDIPEGYSVSREKKERFSLILESASTNQTSMYLCASSAGASTDTQYFGPGTRLTVL.

V usage is TRBV6-1 and J usage is TRBJ2-6, with D unresolved. CDR1 MNHNS and CDR2 SASEGT come from the germline V gene. The CDR3 sequence is 15 residues long. Between the trimmed V and J ends, which lost 6 bases and 0 bases, there was a span of 9 bases. The CDR3 protein is CASSDGHSGANVLTF. The CDR3 DNA reads TGTGCCAGCAGCGACGGGCACTCTGGGGCCAACGTCCTGACTTTC.

This clonotype was observed a handful of times. The V gene is TRBV5-5, the J gene TRBJ2-1; D call uncertain. CDR1 is SGHKS, CDR2 YYEKEE, per germline (reference sequence). V was shortened by 0 bases and J by 7 bases, with 5 bases between the two germline ends. The CDR3 is made up of 12 amino acids. Here the CDR3 reads CASSLVRNEQFF. CDR3 nucleotides: TGTGCCAGCAGCTTGGTCAGAAATGAGCAGTTCTTC.

This clonotype has a handful of counts. The chain carries TRBV12-3 or TRBV12-4 and TRBJ2-7; unclear D gene. This CDR3 is built from 12 residues. V gave up 6 bases and J gave up 0 bases, with 6 bases separating them. CDR3 in DNA: TGTGCCAGCAGCTCAATCTCCTACGAGCAGTACTTC. Translating gives CASSSISYEQYF.

This clonotype was counted only a few times. This rearrangement joins TRBV24-1 to TRBJ2-5; D remains ambiguous. V was shortened by 4 bases and J by 5 bases, with 16 bases between the two germline ends. The CDR3 is 15 residues long. CDR1 is KGHDR, CDR2 SFDVKD, per germline. The CDR3 bases are TGTGCCACCAGTGACCCCCAATCCGCCGGGGAGACCCAGTACTTC. This gives the protein CATSDPQSAGETQYF.

This clonotype appeared a few times. This chain links TRBV7-2 with TRBJ1-1; no reliable D call. V lost 5 bases to trimming and J lost 8 bases, with 18 bases between them. The CDR3 is made up of 14 amino acids. CDR1 is SGHTA and CDR2 is FQGNSA in the germline V gene. This CDR3 reads CASSRWVSNGEAFF. CDR3 sequence (DNA): TGTGCCAGCAGCCGATGGGTTTCCAACGGGGAAGCTTTCTTT.

The rearrangement uses TRBV3-1 and TRBJ1-2, with D perhaps TRBD1 (6 bases). Trimming cost V 4 bases and J 1 base, with 16 bases left between them. Germline V gene lookup returns CDR1 LGHDT and CDR2 YNNKEL (reference sequence). The CDR3 has 16 residues. The CDR3 sequence: CASSRSKGEGNYGYTF. The CDR3 nucleotides are TGTGCCAGCAGCCGGTCTAAGGGGGAGGGTAACTATGGCTACACCTTC.

The chain couples TRBV13 to TRBJ1-2, with D possibly matching TRBD1 (5 bases). This CDR3 is 17 amino acids long. V lost 4 bases and J lost 2, with 20 bases in between. Germline assignment: CDR1 PRHDT and CDR2 FYEKMQ (reference sequence). CDR3 in amino acids: CASSSLIMGGRNYGYTF. The CDR3 nucleotides are TGTGCCAGCAGCTCCCTTATTATGGGGGGTAGGAACTATGGCTACACCTTC.

This clonotype has more than one count but fewer than ten. The chain uses TRBV12-3 or TRBV12-4 and TRBJ1-5, with unresolved D. V shed 4 bases and J shed 7 bases, with 17 bases lying between them. The CDR3 is 15 residues long. DNA of the CDR3: TGTGCCAGCAGTTCCCCGTGGGAACCCGGCCAGCCCCAGCATTTT. Its translation: CASSSPWEPGQPQHF.

As DNA, the CDR3 is TGTGCCAGCAGTTTCGAGCCCGGAGGCGGAGAGACCCAGTACTTC. Protein sequence: CASSFEPGGGETQYF. This rearrangement joins TRBV7-2 to TRBJ2-5, with D maybe TRBD2 (5 bases). The V gene lost 6 bases and the J gene lost 4 bases, with 18 bases spanning the gap. This CDR3 contains 15 residues. Germline CDR1 reads SGHTA; CDR2 reads FQGNSA.

This clonotype was recorded a few times. The chain combines TRBV9 with TRBJ2-1; D is perhaps TRBD1 (7 bases). Deletions cut 4 bases from V and 5 bases from J, with 19 bases between. Germline loops: CDR1 SGDLS, CDR2 YYNGEE. This CDR3 is 16 amino acids long. The CDR3 protein is CASSLRGGGGDNEQFF. For the CDR3, the DNA is TGTGCCAGCAGCCTAAGAGGAGGGGGCGGGGACAATGAGCAGTTCTTC.